Reported below is one T cell receptor beta chain. These data originate in a study of PD-L1 blockade in urothelial cancer. Study-level background: Males with bladder-origin urothelial cancer constituted about nine tenths of the roughly 29 patients. Prior chemotherapy in patients spanned 0 to 3 regimens.

Repertoires were generated with immunoSEQ multiplex PCR, while TCRdb's copy carries only in-frame clones and drops some. This table has about 51,000 clones, 70% to 90% appearing once. There are 17 residues in the CDR3. CDR1 and CDR2 from the germline V gene are LGHNA and YSLEER. Trimming pared 5 bases from V and 0 bases from J, leaving 19 bases between. The source of this sequence is a man aged 55 to 70 with urothelial cancer. The source was PBMCs, collected around atezolizumab (anti-PD-L1) treatment. The chain combines TRBV4-3 with TRBJ1-2; D possibly corresponds to TRBD1 (6 bases). The chain's CDR3 is CASSSGTSGAANYGYTF. The CDR3 DNA sequence: TGCGCCAGCAGCTCCGGGACATCGGGTGCTGCTAACTATGGCTACACCTTC.